This TCR beta chain was sequenced for a study of CD8 T cells in Susac syndrome. Study-wide background: Of the sequenced Susac syndrome patients, over 5 had active disease and roughly eight were in remission.

Reverse transcription of about 0.45 to 1 ug RNA was performed with random hexamers. Amplification of TCR beta CDR3 across 54 Vbeta and 13 Jbeta was performed with immunoSEQ multiplex PCR. TCRdb reprocessed the immunoSEQ multiplex PCR reads with MiXCR, giving one entry per CDR3 protein. The sample contains 150,000 to 200,000 distinct CDR3 sequences, 95% of which appear only once. For this clonotype: The target antigen is unknown.

Study-level points and caveats: As acknowledged by the study, its TCR sequencing and HLA analysis included a relatively small number of individuals.

The CDR3 runs to 13 residues. J gave up 2 bases and V 4 bases, and 1 base lay outside the gene matches. Germline loops: CDR1 LNHDA, CDR2 SQIVND (reference sequence). The TCR comes from a human donor with Susac syndrome. This chain links TRBV19 with TRBJ2-7; TRBD1 aligns across 8 bases. Sequenced input: CD8+ T cells from PBMCs. CDR3 in amino acids: CASSRDRTYEQYF. The CDR3 DNA reads TGTGCCAGTAGTAGGGACAGGACCTACGAGCAGTACTTC.